This T cell receptor (beta chain) stems from a study of shared clonotypes between healthy human individuals. The CDR3 runs 14 residues. V gave up 1 base and J gave up 6 bases, with 10 bases separating them. Germline V CDR1 and CDR2: LNHNV, YYDKDF (reference sequence). This clone was detected only once. Antigen unknown. The data were produced by immunoSEQ multiplex PCR, yet TCRdb's version contains in-frame clones alone and is incomplete. Among around 1.4 million clones listed, 97% to 99% were seen once. Overall study results and limits: The sampled material consisted only of blood, and tissue repertoires are likely to differ.

The V call is TRBV15, the J call TRBJ1-5, with a possible D match to TRBD1 (6 bases). The source of this sequence is a man aged 25-40 years in good health. Input material: naive CD4+ T cells sorted from blood. Subset given: CD45RA+ positively selected. The CDR3 loop is CATSRAQGLQPQHF. CDR3 bases: TGTGCCACCAGCAGAGCACAGGGCCTTCAGCCCCAGCATTTT.